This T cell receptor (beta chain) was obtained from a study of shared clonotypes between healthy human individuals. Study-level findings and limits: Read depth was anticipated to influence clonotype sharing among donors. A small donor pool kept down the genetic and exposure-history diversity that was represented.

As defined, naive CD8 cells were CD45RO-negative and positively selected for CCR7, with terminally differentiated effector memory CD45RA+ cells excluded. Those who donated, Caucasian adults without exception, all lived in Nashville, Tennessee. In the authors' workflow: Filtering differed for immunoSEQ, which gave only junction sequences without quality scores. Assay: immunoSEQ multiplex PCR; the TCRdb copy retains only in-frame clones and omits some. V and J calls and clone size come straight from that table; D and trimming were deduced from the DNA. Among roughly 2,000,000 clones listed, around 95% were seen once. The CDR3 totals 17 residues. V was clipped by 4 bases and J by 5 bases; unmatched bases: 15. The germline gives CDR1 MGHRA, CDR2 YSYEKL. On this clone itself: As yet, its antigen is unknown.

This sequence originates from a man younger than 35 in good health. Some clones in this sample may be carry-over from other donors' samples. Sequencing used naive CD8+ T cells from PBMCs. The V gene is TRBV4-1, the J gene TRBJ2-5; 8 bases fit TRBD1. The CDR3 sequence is CASSLVPGGDSGETQYF. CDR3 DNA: TGCGCCAGCAGCCTAGTCCCAGGGGGCGATTCCGGGGAGACCCAGTACTTC.